This TCR beta chain was recorded in a study of shared T cell receptors in the human thymus (dated by TCRdb to the early 2020s). At the level of the whole study: The study examined how self-reactive, shared T-cell receptor alpha chains are generated in the human thymus.

Regarding this clone: Its antigen is not yet known. It has no much larger one-base neighbor in the sample; base qualities were not kept.

CDR1 and CDR2 are drawn from the germline V gene: KGHSH, LQKENI. Taken from cysteine to phenylalanine, the CDR3 has 15 residues. Only CDR3 DNA remains: 45 bases, in frame from the first base. Deletion took 3 bases off V and 5 bases off J, with a span of 16 bases between the germline ends. Receptor amplification or capture employed the immunoSEQ multiplex PCR assay. The table was pulled from immuneACCESS by TCRdb, which kept in-frame rearrangements only. Such tables lose some clones; where checked, under half of the loss comes from unresolved V genes, and the rest has no known cause. Across this sample there are about 540,000 clones, with around three quarters seen only once. Roughly 0.013% of the sample comes from the top ten. These data also formed part of another study, on human thymus T cells. As described in the second report: In Finland, the donors were immunologically healthy infants who were having open corrective cardiac surgery for congenital heart defects. The thymus tissue came from surgical resects taken out during corrective cardiac surgery. Both the thymic and the peripheral blood repertoires appeared to show biased V and J gene segment usage. Highly overlapping thymic TCR repertoires among unrelated individuals were reported in the related research. The study characterized TCR alpha and beta repertoires from roughly eight infant thymus samples and a few related peripheral blood samples. Donor ages ranged from about 7 to 244 days, and the cohort comprised about six male and two female infants. Thymocytes were mechanically released from the tissue and were stored as pellets of about 9.5-31 million cells at -70 degrees C. A QIAsymphony instrument was used to extract genomic DNA from frozen cell pellets. The immunoSEQ multiplex PCR assay was used to amplify the TCRB and TCRAD loci from a standardized amount of quality-controlled genomic DNA. The V(D)J region was spanned by amplicons of a length sufficient to cover the CDR3 and to identify V and J genes. The amplicons were sequenced on an Illumina platform via the commercial immunoSEQ service. Primer bias and sequencing errors were corrected as previously described, and TCRAD and TCRB were defined on the basis of the IMGT database. The repertoires were analysed using immunoSEQ Analyzer 3.0 and VDJTools for basic statistics, V/J segment usage, diversity estimates, rarefaction and pairwise overlap. To estimate diversity, the Chao1, ChaoE, Efron-Thisted, Shannon and inverse Simpson indices were applied, and diversity was also estimated on datasets down-sampled to the smallest sample. Repertoire overlap used strict matching of CDR3 nucleotide sequence, V gene and J gene, with Jaccard-based multidimensional scaling clustering. On average, approximately 790,000 unique TCRB clonotypes were obtained from thymus samples, compared with about 84,000 from blood samples.

Sequencing input: thymocytes. This receptor chain uses TRBV18 and TRBJ2-5, with TRBD2 as a weak D call on 5 bases. The sequence came from a boy under two years old with a congenital heart defect. Donor details come from another sample of the same person, matched by shared clones. The sequenced DNA is TGTGCCAGCTCACCGGAAGCGGCTCCAGAGGAGACCCAGTACTTC. This is translated as CASSPEAAPEETQYF.